Sequencing of this T cell receptor (beta chain) was carried out in a study of T cell responses to AZD1222 COVID-19 vaccine. Across the whole study: Pooling covered second doses at about 4 or about 12 weeks. General study findings and limits: Donors were mostly white British, more females; clonal diversity possibly underestimated.

In its sample, this clone was seen a few times. Its specificity is not known. Assay: immunoSEQ multiplex PCR; the TCRdb copy retains only in-frame clones and omits some. The sample records under 70,000 clones, more than 70% being singletons. Germline V gives CDR1 ENHRY, CDR2 SYGVKD. This CDR3 has 10 residues. V was clipped by 9 bases and J by 6 bases, with 9 bases between them. The sequence came from an adult in good health. Sample: peripheral blood, taken on day 0 of AZD1222 vaccination. V gene TRBV10-3 combines with J gene TRBJ2-7, with a possible D match to TRBD1 (5 bases). CDR3 DNA: TGTGCCATAAAAAGGGGCGAGCAGTACTTC. Its translation: CAIKRGEQYF.